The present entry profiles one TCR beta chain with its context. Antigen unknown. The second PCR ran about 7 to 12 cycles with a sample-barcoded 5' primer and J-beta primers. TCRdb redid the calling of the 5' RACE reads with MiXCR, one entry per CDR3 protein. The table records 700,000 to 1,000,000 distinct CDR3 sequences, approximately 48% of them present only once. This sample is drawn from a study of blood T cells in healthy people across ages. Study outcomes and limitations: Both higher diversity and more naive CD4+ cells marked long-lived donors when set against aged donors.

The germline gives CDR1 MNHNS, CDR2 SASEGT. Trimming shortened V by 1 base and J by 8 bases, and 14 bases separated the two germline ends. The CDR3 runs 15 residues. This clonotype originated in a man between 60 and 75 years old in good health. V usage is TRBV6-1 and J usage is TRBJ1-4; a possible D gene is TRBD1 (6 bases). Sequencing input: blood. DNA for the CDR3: TGTGCCAGCAGTGAAGTGGCAGGGGCCGCCGAAAAACTGTTTTTT. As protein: CASSEVAGAAEKLFF.